These T cell receptor beta chains were read from a single sample in a study of pediatric ulcerative colitis. Clones were read by immunoSEQ multiplex PCR, and TCRdb kept only the in-frame ones, dropping some. Among 55,000 to 75,000 clones listed, about 90% were seen once. The sample was blood. These receptors were collected from a boy aged 5-17 years with severe ulcerative colitis. CDR3s include the opening cysteine and the closing phenylalanine or tryptophan. The order of the fields is clone size, D gene, J gene, V gene, CDR3 DNA, CDR3 protein. The D gene is left open where the match is weak. Where a row states a size, it is once, few, many or the class of an expanded clone; other rows omit it.

few | NA | TRBJ1-5 | TRBV7-9 | TGTGCCAGCAGCTTAGAAGGACAGCCCCAGCATTTT | CASSLEGQPQHF
NA | TRBD1 | TRBJ1-5 | TRBV7-8 | TGTGCCAGCAGCTTAGCGAGGAGGGGGCCTGGCAATCAGCCCCAGCATTTT | CASSLARRGPGNQPQHF
NA | NA | TRBJ2-1 | TRBV27 | TGTGCCAGCAGTTTATATACCATGGGGAGCCCCGGGGGGCATGAGCAGTTCTTC | CASSLYTMGSPGGHEQFF
few | NA | TRBJ2-1 | TRBV21-1 | TGTGCCAGCAGCAAAGAGTGTGGGGGATCGCACAATGAGCAGTTCTTC | CASSKECGGSHNEQFF
NA | TRBD1 | TRBJ2-5 | TRBV11-3 | TGTGCCACAGGGACAGCATACGAAGAGACCCAGTACTTC | CATGTAYEETQYF
few | NA | TRBJ1-5 | TRBV7-2 | TGTGCCAGCAGCTTAGTAAAGGGGCAGCCCCAGCATTTT | CASSLVKGQPQHF
NA | TRBD2 | TRBJ2-1 | TRBV7-2 | TGTGCCAGCAGCTTAGCGATTAGCGGGAGACGAAATGAGCAGTTCTTC | CASSLAISGRRNEQFF
NA | NA | TRBJ2-7 | TRBV5-6 | TGTGCCAGCAGCCTAGGTAGGTGGGCGGCGGTTACCTACGAGCAGTACTTC | CASSLGRWAAVTYEQYF
NA | NA | TRBJ2-5 | TRBV11-2 | TGTGCCAGCAGCTTAGATGGCCAGGCACAAGAGACCCAGTACTTC | CASSLDGQAQETQYF
NA | NA | TRBJ1-3 | TRBV25-1 | TGTGCCAGCAGTGAAGCTACAGGAATCTCTGGAAACACCATATATTTT | CASSEATGISGNTIYF